This TCR beta chain was identified in a study of blood T cell repertoires in COVID-19. Study in general: Donors in the United States, Italy and Spain gave samples during acute or convalescent COVID-19. T cells, B-cell-depleted T cells, or PBMCs supplied cDNA or gDNA.

In germline, CDR1 is MDHEN, CDR2 SYDVKM. There are 11 residues in the CDR3. J gave up 12 bases and V 2 bases, and 2 bases lay outside the gene matches. Authors' methods: Amplification of reference gene primers was used by the study to estimate nucleated cell counts. TCRdb's copy holds only in-frame clones and misses some; the assay was immunoSEQ multiplex PCR. V and J calls plus clone size are reproduced from that table; the DNA served to infer D and trimming. The table lists roughly 140,000 clones, around 81% of them singletons, with roughly 13% in the top ten. The chain uses TRBV28 and TRBJ2-7; TRBD2 agrees at 9 bases. The source is a man between 60 and 75 years old with active or convalescent COVID-19. Sequencing used peripheral blood. CDR3 DNA: TGTGCCAGCAGTTTAGGGCGGGAGGGGTACTTC. It is translated as CASSLGREGYF. The full variable domain, its missing parts supplied by reference TRBV28 and TRBJ2-7, is DVKVTQSSRYLVKRTGEKVFLECVQDMDHENMFWYRQDPGLGLRLIYFSYDVKMKEKGDIPEGYSVSREKKERFSLILESASTNQTSMYLCASSLGREGYFGPGTRLTVT.